The 28 T cell receptor beta chains listed next were all sequenced from one sample in a study of cytomegalovirus exposure and HLA in healthy donors. The PCR employed 60 Vbeta primers together with 13 Jbeta primers. TCRdb keeps only in-frame clones here, not all; method: immunoSEQ multiplex PCR. The sample contains 72,000 or so clones, roughly 74% of which appear only once. The sequenced sample consisted of PBMCs. These receptor sequences come from a man aged 18-30 years in good health and CMV-seropositive.

This sequence joins TRBV27 and TRBJ2-7, with a possible D match to TRBD1 (5 bases). This CDR3 comprises 12 residues. V shed 4 bases and J shed 4 bases, with 8 bases lying between them. Per germline, CDR1 MNHEY and CDR2 SMNVEV (reference sequence). This chain's CDR3 is CASSSQGYEQYF. For the CDR3, the DNA is TGTGCCAGCAGTTCCCAGGGATACGAGCAGTACTTC.

The chain combines TRBV6-1 with TRBJ2-5; 10 bases match TRBD2. Trimming removed 6 bases from V and 4 bases from J; junction bases left unmatched: 8. This CDR3 is built from 15 residues. The V gene's germline CDR1 is MNHNS and CDR2 SASEGT. The CDR3 spells CASRGASSGRETQYF. The CDR3 DNA reads TGTGCCAGCAGGGGGGCCTCTAGCGGGAGAGAGACCCAGTACTTC.

The V call is TRBV12-2, the J call TRBJ1-6; the DNA was not compared with TRBD1, the D call given in the table. TRBV12-2 is a pseudogene segment. This CDR3 contains 15 residues. The CDR3 DNA follows: TGTGCAAGTCGCCCGAACGGACAGGTGGGCTCACCCCTCCACTTT. Its protein product is CASRPNGQVGSPLHF.

The count of this clone is one. V gene TRBV6-5 combines with J gene TRBJ2-7; 7 bases map to TRBD2. After removal of 3 bases from V and 4 bases from J, the junction contained 9 bases not matched to a gene. This CDR3 is 15 amino acids long. From germline, CDR1 is MNHEY and CDR2 SVGAGI. The DNA of the CDR3 is TGTGCCAGCAGTTATCGTGGGGGGGACGGATACGAGCAGTACTTC. Its protein product is CASSYRGGDGYEQYF.

There are a few counts of this clone. The chain has TRBV30 and TRBJ2-5; 7 nucleotides agree with TRBD2. The germline V gene encodes CDR1 GTSNPN and CDR2 SVGIG (reference sequence). J was trimmed by 5 bases and V by 3 bases; bases with no gene match: 0. CDR3 length: 11 residues. As DNA, the CDR3 is TGTGCCTGGAGCGGGGGGGAGACCCAGTACTTC. It specifies CAWSGGETQYF. Drawing the rest from reference TRBV30 and TRBJ2-5, the complete variable domain is SQTIHQWPATLVQPVGSPLSLECTVEGTSNPNLYWYRQAAGRGLQLLFYSVGIGQISSEVPQNLSASRPQDRQFILSSKKLLLSDSGFYLCAWSGGETQYFGPGTRLLVL.

This chain joins TRBV5-8 and TRBJ1-1; 7 nucleotides align to TRBD1. The CDR3 length is 13 residues. The ends lost 3 bases at V and 4 bases at J; junction bases unmatched: 3. From germline, CDR1 is SGHTS and CDR2 YDEGEE. The CDR3: CASSSTGATEAFF. Written as DNA, the CDR3 is TGTGCCAGCAGCTCTACAGGGGCCACTGAAGCTTTCTTT.

The V and J genes are TRBV14 and TRBJ2-1; the match to TRBD2 covers 7 bases. J was trimmed by 12 bases and V by 4 bases; bases with no gene match: 6. Germline assignment: CDR1 SGHDN and CDR2 FVKESK. The CDR3 spans 12 residues. The DNA of the CDR3 is TGTGCCAGCAGCCCCAGCGGGGTTGCGCAGTTCTTC. Its protein product is CASSPSGVAQFF.

The chain uses TRBV5-1 and TRBJ2-1; 13 bases line up with TRBD2. Trimming cost V 0 bases and J 7 bases; bases outside gene matches: 7. CDR1 and CDR2 (germline): SGHRS, YFSETQ. The CDR3 covers 17 residues. The CDR3 nucleotides read TGCGCCAGCAGCTTGGGCACACTAGCGGGAGGGTGGAATGAGCAGTTCTTC. Translation: CASSLGTLAGGWNEQFF.

The chain is built from TRBV4-1 and TRBJ2-7; 9 bases match TRBD2. Germline values: CDR1 MGHRA, CDR2 YSYEKL. Trimming removed 3 bases from V and 9 bases from J; junction bases left unmatched: 15. The CDR3 totals 16 residues. DNA of the CDR3: TGCGCCAGCAGCCACGGATTGACTAGCGGCCCCCTATGGCAGTACTTC. Translated, it gives CASSHGLTSGPLWQYF.

There are a few counts of this clone. The chain couples TRBV28 to TRBJ1-5; maybe TRBD1 (5 bases). The CDR3 covers 14 residues. CDR1 and CDR2 (germline): MDHEN, SYDVKM. Between the trimmed V and J ends, which lost 6 bases and 4 bases, there was a span of 13 bases. CDR3 sequence reads: CASRPAGPNQPQHF. The CDR3 nucleotides read TGTGCCAGCAGACCAGCAGGGCCAAATCAGCCCCAGCATTTT.

This clone was detected only once. V usage is TRBV15 and J usage is TRBJ1-5; unclear D gene. This CDR3 is built from 12 residues. V was clipped by 5 bases and J by 4 bases, with 6 bases between them. Germline CDR1 is LNHNV and CDR2 is YYDKDF (reference sequence). As DNA, the CDR3 is TGTGCCACCAGCGGTCAGAATCAGCCCCAGCATTTT. Its translation: CATSGQNQPQHF. Drawing the rest from reference TRBV15 and TRBJ1-5, the complete variable domain is DAMVIQNPRYQVTQFGKPVTLSCSQTLNHNVMYWYQQKSSQAPKLLFHYYDKDFNNEADTPDNFQSRRPNTSFCFLDIRSPGLGDTAMYLCATSGQNQPQHFGDGTRLSIL.

The V and J genes are TRBV5-4 and TRBJ2-7; TRBD1 matches 9 bases. Germline V lookup: CDR1 SGHNT, CDR2 YYREEE (reference sequence). CDR3 length: 14 amino acids. V was pared by 0 bases and J by 3 bases, with 1 base of the junction left unmatched. CDR3 in amino acids: CASSLDRGRYEQYF. CDR3 sequence (DNA): TGTGCCAGCAGCTTGGACAGGGGGCGCTACGAGCAGTACTTC.

The chain is built from TRBV4-1 and TRBJ2-3, with 9 bases fitting TRBD2. The CDR3 spans 15 residues. V trimming: 0 bases; J trimming: 6 bases; junction bases outside the gene matches: 4. Germline-derived CDR1 and CDR2 are MGHRA and YSYEKL. The CDR3 region is CASSQDAGGGDTQYF. DNA of the CDR3: TGCGCCAGCAGCCAAGATGCGGGAGGGGGGGATACGCAGTATTTT.

This rearrangement joins TRBV28 to TRBJ2-7, with TRBD1 identical over 9 bases. V gave up 8 bases and J gave up 4 bases; unmatched junction bases: 9. This CDR3 is 14 amino acids long. CDR1 is MDHEN and CDR2 is SYDVKM in the germline V gene. The CDR3 sequence is CASFRQGVIYEQYF. Written as DNA, the CDR3 is TGTGCCAGCTTCAGACAGGGGGTTATATACGAGCAGTACTTC.

The rearrangement links TRBV29-1 to TRBJ1-2; the match to TRBD1 covers 7 bases. J was trimmed by 3 bases and V by 7 bases; bases with no gene match: 2. Germline V gene sequence: CDR1 SQVTM, CDR2 ANQGSEA. CDR3 length equals 11 residues. CDR3 nucleotide sequence: TGCAGCGCCACAGGGGACTATGGCTACACCTTC. Translated: CSATGDYGYTF. The full variable domain, its missing parts supplied by reference TRBV29-1 and TRBJ1-2, is SAVISQKPSRDICQRGTSLTIQCQVDSQVTMMFWYRQQPGQSLTLIATANQGSEATYESGFVIDKFPISRPNLTFSTLTVSNMSPEDSSIYLCSATGDYGYTFGSGTRLTVV.

This chain joins TRBV6-4 and TRBJ2-6; D possibly corresponds to TRBD2 (5 bases). The length of the CDR3 is 16 residues. The germline V and J ends were trimmed by 3 bases and 0 bases, with 9 bases remaining between them. Germline V gene data show CDR1 as MRHNA and CDR2 as SNTAGT. CDR3 region: CASSEGGLSGANVLTF. The CDR3 DNA reads as TGTGCCAGCAGTGAAGGCGGACTCTCTGGGGCCAACGTCCTGACTTTC.

V gene TRBV5-1 combines with J gene TRBJ2-1, with 15 bases lining up with TRBD2. V shed 3 bases, J shed 9 bases, and the junction held 10 bases outside the gene matches. The CDR3 loop spans 17 amino acids. Germline lookup yields CDR1 SGHRS and CDR2 YFSETQ. CDR3 DNA: TGCGCCAGCAGCTCAGGACTAGCGGGAGGGCCTGGCGTTGAGCAGTTCTTC. This sequence encodes CASSSGLAGGPGVEQFF. Full variable domain (rest looked up from reference TRBV5-1 and TRBJ2-1): KAGVTQTPRYLIKTRGQQVTLSCSPISGHRSVSWYQQTPGQGLQFLFEYFSETQRNKGNFPGRFSGRQFSNSRSEMNVSTLELGDSALYLCASSSGLAGGPGVEQFFGPGTRLTVL.

The chain recombines TRBV2 with TRBJ2-1, with a possible D match to TRBD1 (5 bases). Germline CDR1 and CDR2: SNHLY and FYNNEI. Trimming pared 10 bases from V and 10 bases from J, leaving 17 bases between. The CDR3 consists of 12 residues. CDR3 nucleotide sequence: TGTGCCATCTCATCTACAGGTTCCGAGCAGTTCTTC. Translation gives CAISSTGSEQFF.

This chain links TRBV25-1 with TRBJ1-2, with TRBD1 as a possible D gene (6 bases). V was pared by 2 bases and J by 8 bases, with 12 bases between. Germline CDR1 reads MGHDK; CDR2 reads SYGVNS. This CDR3 region has 13 residues. CDR3 sequence (DNA): TGTGCCAGCAGTGAAAACAGGGTGCGAGGCTACACCTTC. Amino acids: CASSENRVRGYTF.

This chain uses TRBV6-5 with TRBJ1-4, with D tentatively TRBD1 (5 bases). V lost 6 bases, J lost 6 bases, and 14 bases lay in between. The CDR3 sequence is 14 residues long. Per germline, CDR1 MNHEY and CDR2 SVGAGI. The CDR3 coding sequence is TGTGCCAGCAGCCCGGGACTCGGGGATGAAAAACTGTTTTTT. This translates into CASSPGLGDEKLFF.

V and J are TRBV5-1 and TRBJ2-1, with D maybe TRBD2 (5 bases). Trimming took off 4 bases at V and 7 bases at J, with 12 bases between the two ends. Looked up from germline, CDR1 is SGHRS and CDR2 is YFSETQ. The CDR3 has 13 residues. The CDR3 coding sequence is TGCGCCAGCAGCCTCACACTAGAGAATGAGCAGTTCTTC. It codes for CASSLTLENEQFF. Filled out from reference TRBV5-1 and TRBJ2-1, the complete variable domain reads KAGVTQTPRYLIKTRGQQVTLSCSPISGHRSVSWYQQTPGQGLQFLFEYFSETQRNKGNFPGRFSGRQFSNSRSEMNVSTLELGDSALYLCASSLTLENEQFFGPGTRLTVL.

This sequence joins TRBV7-9 and TRBJ1-1; D remains ambiguous. Deletions cut 2 bases from V and 5 bases from J, with 12 bases between. The germline V gene encodes CDR1 SEHNR and CDR2 FQNEAQ (reference sequence). The CDR3 runs 14 residues. CDR3 protein: CASSLSGMGTEAFF. CDR3 DNA: TGTGCCAGCAGCTTATCCGGGATGGGAACTGAAGCTTTCTTT.

This chain uses TRBV6-1 with TRBJ2-3, with 9 bases matching TRBD2. The CDR3 has 14 residues. J lost 5 bases, V lost 4 bases, and 4 bases had no gene match. Per the germline V gene, CDR1 is MNHNS and CDR2 is SASEGT. CDR3 DNA sequence: TGTGCCAGCAGTGTCGGCGGGGGGGGAGATACGCAGTATTTT. Protein: CASSVGGGGDTQYF.

The chain combines TRBV30 with TRBJ2-5; D uncertain. Trimming pared 1 base from V and 2 bases from J, leaving 11 bases between. This CDR3 spans 14 amino acids. Germline-derived CDR1 and CDR2 are GTSNPN and SVGIG (reference sequence). CDR3 DNA sequence: TGTGCCTGGAGTGACGTCCCTCTACAAGAGACCCAGTACTTC. Protein sequence: CAWSDVPLQETQYF.

J is TRBJ1-5 and V is TRBV30; D is perhaps TRBD1 (5 bases). Germline assignment: CDR1 GTSNPN and CDR2 SVGIG (reference sequence). V dropped 0 bases and J dropped 0 bases, with 9 bases sitting between them. This CDR3 has 15 amino acids. The CDR3 loop reads CAWSVRGYSNQPQHF. CDR3 DNA sequence: TGTGCCTGGAGTGTTAGGGGATATAGCAATCAGCCCCAGCATTTT.

The rearrangement uses TRBV30 and TRBJ2-5, with 9 bases lining up with TRBD1. CDR3 length: 16 amino acids. V lost 5 bases, J lost 7 bases, and 17 bases stayed unmatched. Germline loops: CDR1 GTSNPN, CDR2 SVGIG (reference sequence). This CDR3 is CAWVPGQGLPGGTQYF. The CDR3 DNA follows: TGTGCCTGGGTCCCGGGACAGGGCCTTCCCGGGGGGACCCAGTACTTC.

The chain combines TRBV6-5 with TRBJ2-1; D gene unclear. This CDR3 spans 12 amino acids. CDR1 and CDR2 (germline): MNHEY, SVGAGI. Trimming removed 6 bases at V and 2 bases at J, with 5 bases between. The CDR3 region is CASSPAYNEQFF. CDR3 DNA: TGTGCCAGCAGCCCAGCCTACAATGAGCAGTTCTTC.

This clone appeared a few times. V usage is TRBV4-1 and J usage is TRBJ1-5, with D possibly matching TRBD1 (6 bases). The V gene lost 1 base and the J gene lost 7 bases, with 14 bases spanning the gap. The germline V gene has CDR1 MGHRA and CDR2 YSYEKL. This CDR3 is 15 amino acids long. CDR3 bases: TGCGCCAGCAGCCAAGCGGACAGACTGTCCCAGCCCCAGCATTTT. The encoded protein is CASSQADRLSQPQHF.